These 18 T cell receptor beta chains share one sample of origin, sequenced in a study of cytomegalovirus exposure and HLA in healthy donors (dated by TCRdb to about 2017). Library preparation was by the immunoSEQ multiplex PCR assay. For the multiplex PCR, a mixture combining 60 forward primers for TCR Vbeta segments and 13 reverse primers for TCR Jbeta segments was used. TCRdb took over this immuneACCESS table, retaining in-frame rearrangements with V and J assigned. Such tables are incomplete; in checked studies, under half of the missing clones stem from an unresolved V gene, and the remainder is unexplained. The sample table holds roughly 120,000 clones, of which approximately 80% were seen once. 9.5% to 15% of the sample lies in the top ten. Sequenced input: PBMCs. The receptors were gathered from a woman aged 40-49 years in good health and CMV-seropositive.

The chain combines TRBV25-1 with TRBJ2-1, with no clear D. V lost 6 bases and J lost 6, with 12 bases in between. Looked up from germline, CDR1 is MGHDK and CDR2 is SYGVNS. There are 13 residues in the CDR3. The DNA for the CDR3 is TGTGCCAGCAGGACGCCGGGTCTCAATGAGCAGTTCTTC. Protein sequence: CASRTPGLNEQFF.

CDR3 sequence: CASSITGYEQYF. For the CDR3, the DNA is TGTGCCAGCAGTATAACAGGGTACGAGCAGTACTTC. The rearrangement links TRBV2 to TRBJ2-7; D perhaps matches TRBD1 (6 bases). Trimming shortened V by 5 bases and J by 4 bases, and 9 bases separated the two germline ends. Germline V gene lookup returns CDR1 SNHLY and CDR2 FYNNEI. The CDR3 is made up of 12 amino acids.

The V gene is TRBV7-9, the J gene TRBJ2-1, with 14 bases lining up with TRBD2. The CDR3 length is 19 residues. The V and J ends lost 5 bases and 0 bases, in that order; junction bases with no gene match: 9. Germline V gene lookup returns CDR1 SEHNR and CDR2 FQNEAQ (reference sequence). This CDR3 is CASSPRTSGRLSSYNEQFF. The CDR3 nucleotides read TGTGCCAGCAGCCCCAGGACTAGCGGGAGGTTAAGCTCCTACAATGAGCAGTTCTTC.

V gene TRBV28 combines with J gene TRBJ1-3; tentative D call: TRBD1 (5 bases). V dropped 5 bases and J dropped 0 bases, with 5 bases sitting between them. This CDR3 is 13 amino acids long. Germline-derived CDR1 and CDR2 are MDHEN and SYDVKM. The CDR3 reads CASSRGSGNTIYF. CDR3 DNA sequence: TGTGCCAGCAGTAGGGGCTCTGGAAACACCATATATTTT.

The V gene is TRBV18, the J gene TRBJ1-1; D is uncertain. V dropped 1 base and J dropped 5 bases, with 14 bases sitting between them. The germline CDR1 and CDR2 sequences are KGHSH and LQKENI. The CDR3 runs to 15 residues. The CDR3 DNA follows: TGTGCCAGCTCACCACGTCTTTTGTCTCTAACTGAAGCTTTCTTT. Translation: CASSPRLLSLTEAFF.

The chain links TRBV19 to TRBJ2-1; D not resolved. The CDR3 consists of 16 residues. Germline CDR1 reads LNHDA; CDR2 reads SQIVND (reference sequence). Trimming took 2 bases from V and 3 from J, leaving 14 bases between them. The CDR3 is CASSISFDSGYNEQFF. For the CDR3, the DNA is TGTGCCAGTAGTATATCCTTCGACTCGGGCTACAATGAGCAGTTCTTC.

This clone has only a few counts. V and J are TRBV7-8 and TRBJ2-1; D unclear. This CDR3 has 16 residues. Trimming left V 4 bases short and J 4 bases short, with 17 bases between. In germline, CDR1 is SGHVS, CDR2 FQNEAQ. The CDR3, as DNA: TGTGCCAGCAGCTCCCTAATAGCAGTAACTTACAATGAGCAGTTCTTC. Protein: CASSSLIAVTYNEQFF.

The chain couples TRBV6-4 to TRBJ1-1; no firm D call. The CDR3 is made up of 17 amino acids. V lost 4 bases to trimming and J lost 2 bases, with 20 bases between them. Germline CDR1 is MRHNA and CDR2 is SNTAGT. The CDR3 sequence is CASSGPPDRWANTEAFF. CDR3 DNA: TGTGCCAGCAGTGGCCCTCCCGATAGATGGGCCAACACTGAAGCTTTCTTT.

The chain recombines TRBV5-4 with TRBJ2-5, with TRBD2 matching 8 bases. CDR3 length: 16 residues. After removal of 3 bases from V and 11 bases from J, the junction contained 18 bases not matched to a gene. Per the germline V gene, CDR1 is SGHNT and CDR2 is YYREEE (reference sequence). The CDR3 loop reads CASSSAGRATAGEQYF. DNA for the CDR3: TGTGCCAGCAGCTCCGCCGGGAGGGCTACTGCTGGGGAGCAGTACTTC.

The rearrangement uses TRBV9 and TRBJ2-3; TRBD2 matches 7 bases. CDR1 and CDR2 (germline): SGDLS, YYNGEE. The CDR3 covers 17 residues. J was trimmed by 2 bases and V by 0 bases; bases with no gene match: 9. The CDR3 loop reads CASSVENGRDYTDTQYF. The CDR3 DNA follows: TGTGCCAGCAGCGTAGAAAATGGTCGGGACTACACAGATACGCAGTATTTT.

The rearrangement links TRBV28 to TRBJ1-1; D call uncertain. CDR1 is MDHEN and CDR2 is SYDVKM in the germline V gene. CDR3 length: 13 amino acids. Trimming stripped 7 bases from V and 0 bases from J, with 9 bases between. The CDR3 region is CASISLMNTEAFF. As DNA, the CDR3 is TGTGCCAGCATTAGCCTAATGAACACTGAAGCTTTCTTT.

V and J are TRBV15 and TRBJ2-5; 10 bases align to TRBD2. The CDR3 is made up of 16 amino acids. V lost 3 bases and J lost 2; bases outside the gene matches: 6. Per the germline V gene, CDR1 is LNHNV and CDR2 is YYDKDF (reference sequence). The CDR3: CATSRELAGLQETQYF. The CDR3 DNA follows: TGTGCCACCAGCAGGGAACTAGCGGGACTACAAGAGACCCAGTACTTC.

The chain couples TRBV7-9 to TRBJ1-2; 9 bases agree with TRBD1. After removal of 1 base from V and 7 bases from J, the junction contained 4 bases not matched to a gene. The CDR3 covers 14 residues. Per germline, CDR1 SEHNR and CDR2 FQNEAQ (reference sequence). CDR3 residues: CASSLVQGASGYTF. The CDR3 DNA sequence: TGTGCCAGCAGCTTAGTACAGGGGGCCAGTGGCTACACCTTC.

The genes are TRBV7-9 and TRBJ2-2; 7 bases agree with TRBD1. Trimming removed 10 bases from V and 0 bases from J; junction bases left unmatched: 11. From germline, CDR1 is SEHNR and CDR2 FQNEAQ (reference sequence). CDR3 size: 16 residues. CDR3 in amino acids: CAILKSDRANTGELFF. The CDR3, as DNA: TGTGCCATCCTTAAATCCGACAGGGCGAACACCGGGGAGCTGTTTTTT.

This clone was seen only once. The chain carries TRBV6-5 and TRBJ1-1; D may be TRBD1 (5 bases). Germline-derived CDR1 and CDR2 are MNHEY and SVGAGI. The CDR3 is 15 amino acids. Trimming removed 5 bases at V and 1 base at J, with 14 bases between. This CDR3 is CASSLVGAQNTEAFF. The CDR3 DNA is TGTGCCAGCAGTCTCGTAGGGGCCCAGAACACTGAAGCTTTCTTT.

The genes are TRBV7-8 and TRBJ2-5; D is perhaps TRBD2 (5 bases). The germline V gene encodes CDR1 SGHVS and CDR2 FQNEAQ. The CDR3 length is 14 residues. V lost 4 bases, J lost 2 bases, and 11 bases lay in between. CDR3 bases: TGTGCCAGCAGCTCGAGTTCGGGACAAGAGACCCAGTACTTC. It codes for CASSSSSGQETQYF.

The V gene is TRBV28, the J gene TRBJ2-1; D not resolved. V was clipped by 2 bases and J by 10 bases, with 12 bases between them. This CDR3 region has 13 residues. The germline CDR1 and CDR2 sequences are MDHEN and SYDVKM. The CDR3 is CASSLEMAPEQFF. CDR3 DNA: TGTGCCAGCAGTTTAGAAATGGCCCCCGAGCAGTTCTTC. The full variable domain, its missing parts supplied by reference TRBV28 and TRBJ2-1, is DVKVTQSSRYLVKRTGEKVFLECVQDMDHENMFWYRQDPGLGLRLIYFSYDVKMKEKGDIPEGYSVSREKKERFSLILESASTNQTSMYLCASSLEMAPEQFFGPGTRLTVL.

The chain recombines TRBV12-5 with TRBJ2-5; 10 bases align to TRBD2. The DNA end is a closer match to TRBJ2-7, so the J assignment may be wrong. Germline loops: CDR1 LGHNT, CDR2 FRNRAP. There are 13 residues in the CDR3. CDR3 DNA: TGTGCTAGTGGGGCTAGCGGGAGTGACGAGCAGTACTTC. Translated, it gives CASGASGSDEQYF.